Detailed here is one TCR beta chain. Its antigen is currently unknown. Germline V gene lookup returns CDR1 SGDLS and CDR2 YYNGEE. Trimming took off 2 bases at V and 3 bases at J, with 11 bases between the two ends. The CDR3 has 14 residues. This entry comes from a study of T cells after yellow fever vaccination. General study findings and limits: Post-booster samples contained most primary-vaccination clones (approximately 96% CD4, about 90% CD8). CD4 and CD8 compartments shared a small share of clonotypes, likely from convergent recombination. FACS-sorted repertoires could harbor abundant contaminating bulk-population clonotypes.

Via MiXCR, TCRdb re-called the 5' RACE reads, giving one row per CDR3 protein. The top ten clones hold roughly a sixth of a sample with 350,000 to 450,000 distinct CDR3 sequences, roughly a sixth of them seen once. The J gene is TRBJ1-1, the V gene TRBV9; a weak D match, TRBD1 (5 bases). The sequencing here drew on PBMCs, taken before the yellow fever booster vaccination. This clonotype was obtained from a young man who received the YFV17D yellow fever vaccine. The CDR3 bases are TGTGCCAGCAGCGTTGTCAGGGAGGACACTGAAGCTTTCTTT. Its translation is CASSVVREDTEAFF.